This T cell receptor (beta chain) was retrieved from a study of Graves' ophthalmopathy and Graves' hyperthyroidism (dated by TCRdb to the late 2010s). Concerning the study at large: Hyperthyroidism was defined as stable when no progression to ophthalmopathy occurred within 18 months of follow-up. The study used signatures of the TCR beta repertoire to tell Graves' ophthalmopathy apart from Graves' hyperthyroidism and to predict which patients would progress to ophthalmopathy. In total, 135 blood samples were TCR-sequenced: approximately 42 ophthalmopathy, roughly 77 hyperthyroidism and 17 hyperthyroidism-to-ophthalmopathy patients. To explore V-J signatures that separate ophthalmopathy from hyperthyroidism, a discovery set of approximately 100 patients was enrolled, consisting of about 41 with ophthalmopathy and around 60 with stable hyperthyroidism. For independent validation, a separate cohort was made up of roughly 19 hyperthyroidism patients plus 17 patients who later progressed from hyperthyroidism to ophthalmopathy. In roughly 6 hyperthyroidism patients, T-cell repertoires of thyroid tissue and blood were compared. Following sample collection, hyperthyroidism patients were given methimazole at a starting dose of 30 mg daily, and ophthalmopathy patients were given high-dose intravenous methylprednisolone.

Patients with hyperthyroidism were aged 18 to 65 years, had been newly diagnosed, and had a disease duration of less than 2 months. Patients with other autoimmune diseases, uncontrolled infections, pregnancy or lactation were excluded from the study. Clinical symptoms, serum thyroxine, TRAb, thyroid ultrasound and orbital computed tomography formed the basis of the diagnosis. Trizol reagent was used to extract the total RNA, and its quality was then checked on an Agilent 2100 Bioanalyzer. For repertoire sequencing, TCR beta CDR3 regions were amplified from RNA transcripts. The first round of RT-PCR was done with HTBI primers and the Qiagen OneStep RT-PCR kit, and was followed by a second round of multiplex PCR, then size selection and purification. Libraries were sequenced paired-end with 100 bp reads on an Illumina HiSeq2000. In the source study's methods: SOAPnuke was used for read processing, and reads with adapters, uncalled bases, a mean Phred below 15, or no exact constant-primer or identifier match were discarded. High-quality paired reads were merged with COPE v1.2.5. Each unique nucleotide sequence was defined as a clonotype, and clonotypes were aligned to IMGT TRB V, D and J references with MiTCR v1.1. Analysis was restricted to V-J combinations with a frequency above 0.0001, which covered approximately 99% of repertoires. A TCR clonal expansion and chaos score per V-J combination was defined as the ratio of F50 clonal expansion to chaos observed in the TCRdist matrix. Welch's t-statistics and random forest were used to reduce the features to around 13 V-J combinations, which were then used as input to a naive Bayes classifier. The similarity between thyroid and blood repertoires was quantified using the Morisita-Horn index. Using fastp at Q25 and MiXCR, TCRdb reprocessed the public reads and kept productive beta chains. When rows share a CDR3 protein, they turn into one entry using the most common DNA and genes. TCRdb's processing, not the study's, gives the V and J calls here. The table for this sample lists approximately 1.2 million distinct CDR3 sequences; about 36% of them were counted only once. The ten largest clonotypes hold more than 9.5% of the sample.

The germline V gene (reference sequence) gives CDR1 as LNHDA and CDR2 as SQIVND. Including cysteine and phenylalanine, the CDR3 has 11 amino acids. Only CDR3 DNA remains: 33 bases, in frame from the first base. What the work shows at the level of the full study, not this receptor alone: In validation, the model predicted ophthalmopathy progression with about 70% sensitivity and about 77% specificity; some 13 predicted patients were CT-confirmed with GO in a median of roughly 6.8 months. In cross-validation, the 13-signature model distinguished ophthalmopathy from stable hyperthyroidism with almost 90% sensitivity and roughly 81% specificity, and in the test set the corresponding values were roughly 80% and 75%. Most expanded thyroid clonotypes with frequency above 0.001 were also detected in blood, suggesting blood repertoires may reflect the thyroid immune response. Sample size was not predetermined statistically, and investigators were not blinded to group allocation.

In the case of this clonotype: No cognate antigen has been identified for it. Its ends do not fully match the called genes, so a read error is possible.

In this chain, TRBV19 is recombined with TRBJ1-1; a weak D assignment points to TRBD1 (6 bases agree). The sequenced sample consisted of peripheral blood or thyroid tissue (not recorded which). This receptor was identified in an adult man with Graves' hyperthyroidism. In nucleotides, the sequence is TGTGCCAGTAAAGGGGGGGGGACGGCCACCTTT. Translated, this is CASKGGGTATF. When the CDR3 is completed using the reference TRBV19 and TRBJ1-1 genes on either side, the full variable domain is DGGITQSPKYLFRKEGQNVTLSCEQNLNHDAMYWYRQDPGQGLRLIYYSQIVNDFQKGDIAEGYSVSREKKESFPLTVTSAQKNPTAFYLCASKGGGTATFGQGTRLTVV.